The following is a T cell receptor (beta chain) sequence with its context. In the study's own analysis: Researchers report that nucleated cell counts were estimated from reference gene primer amplification. Sequenced by immunoSEQ multiplex PCR; TCRdb stores in-frame clones only, minus some. V and J calls and clone size are as listed in that table; D and trimming were resolved from the DNA. Among 200,000 to 250,000 clones listed, approximately 78% were seen once. The sample is drawn from a study of blood T cell repertoires in COVID-19. Turning to the study itself: There were acute and convalescent COVID-19 samples, and they came from the United States, Italy and Spain.

The junction had 7 bases not matched to a gene; V was cut back by 3 bases and J by 0 bases. Germline V gene data show CDR1 as DFQATT and CDR2 as SNEGSKA (reference sequence). This CDR3 region has 16 residues. The rearrangement joins TRBV20-1 to TRBJ2-1; the match to TRBD2 covers 8 bases. The source is a woman aged 65 to 85 with COVID-19, enrolled during active disease. Sequenced: peripheral blood. In nucleotides, the CDR3 is TGCAGTGCTAGTTCGCGCCTAGCGGGCTCCTACAATGAGCAGTTCTTC. The encoded protein is CSASSRLAGSYNEQFF.